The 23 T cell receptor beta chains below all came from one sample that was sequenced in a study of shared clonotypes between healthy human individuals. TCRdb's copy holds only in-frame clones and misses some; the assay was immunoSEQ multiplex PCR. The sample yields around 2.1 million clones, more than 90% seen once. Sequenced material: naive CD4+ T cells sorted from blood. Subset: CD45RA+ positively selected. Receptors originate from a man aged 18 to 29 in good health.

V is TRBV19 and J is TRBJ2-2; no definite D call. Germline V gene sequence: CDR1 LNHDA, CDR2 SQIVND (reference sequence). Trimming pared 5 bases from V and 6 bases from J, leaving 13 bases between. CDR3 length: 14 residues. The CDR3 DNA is TGTGCCAGTAGTCCCCCCGGAGTCCCCGGGGAGCTGTTTTTT. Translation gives CASSPPGVPGELFF.

CDR3 loop: CASSRTSGGAKNIQYF. CDR3 sequence (DNA): TGTGCCAGCAGCCGGACTAGCGGGGGAGCCAAAAACATTCAGTACTTC. The J gene is TRBJ2-4, the V gene TRBV9; 13 bases align to TRBD2. From germline, CDR1 is SGDLS and CDR2 YYNGEE. After removal of 4 bases from V and 0 bases from J, the junction contained 1 base not matched to a gene. This CDR3 is 16 amino acids long. The entire variable domain, with the rest obtained from reference TRBV9 and TRBJ2-4, is as follows: DSGVTQTPKHLITATGQRVTLRCSPRSGDLSVYWYQQSLDQGLQFLIQYYNGEERAKGNILERFSAQQFPDLHSELNLSSLELGDSALYFCASSRTSGGAKNIQYFGAGTRLSVL.

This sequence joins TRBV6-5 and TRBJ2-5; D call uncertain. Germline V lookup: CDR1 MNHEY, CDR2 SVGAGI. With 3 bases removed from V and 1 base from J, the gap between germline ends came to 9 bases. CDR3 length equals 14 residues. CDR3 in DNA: TGTGCCAGCAGTTATCTCGTCAGCCAAGAGACCCAGTACTTC. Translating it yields CASSYLVSQETQYF.

The CDR3 DNA reads TGTGCCAGTAGTAGACCGGGACAGGAGTATGGCTACACCTTC. It yields the protein CASSRPGQEYGYTF. This rearrangement joins TRBV19 to TRBJ1-2; 8 nucleotides align to TRBD1. Germline CDR1 is LNHDA and CDR2 is SQIVND (reference sequence). V dropped 4 bases and J dropped 5; count of bases not matched to a gene: 6. This CDR3 has 14 amino acids.

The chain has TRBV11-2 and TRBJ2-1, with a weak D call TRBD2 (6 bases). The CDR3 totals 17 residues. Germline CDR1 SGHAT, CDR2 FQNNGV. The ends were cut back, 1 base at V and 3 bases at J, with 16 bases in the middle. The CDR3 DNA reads TGTGCCAGCAGCTTAGTCTCGACGCGGGGACTCTACAATGAGCAGTTCTTC. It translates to CASSLVSTRGLYNEQFF.

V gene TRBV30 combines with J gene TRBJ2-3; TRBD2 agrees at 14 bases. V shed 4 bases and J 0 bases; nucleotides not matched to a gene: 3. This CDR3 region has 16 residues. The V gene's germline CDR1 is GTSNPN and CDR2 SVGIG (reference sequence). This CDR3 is CAWTRLAGGSTDTQYF. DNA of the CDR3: TGTGCCTGGACCCGACTAGCGGGAGGGAGCACAGATACGCAGTATTTT. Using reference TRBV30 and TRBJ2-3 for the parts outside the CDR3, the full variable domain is SQTIHQWPATLVQPVGSPLSLECTVEGTSNPNLYWYRQAAGRGLQLLFYSVGIGQISSEVPQNLSASRPQDRQFILSSKKLLLSDSGFYLCAWTRLAGGSTDTQYFGPGTRLTVL.

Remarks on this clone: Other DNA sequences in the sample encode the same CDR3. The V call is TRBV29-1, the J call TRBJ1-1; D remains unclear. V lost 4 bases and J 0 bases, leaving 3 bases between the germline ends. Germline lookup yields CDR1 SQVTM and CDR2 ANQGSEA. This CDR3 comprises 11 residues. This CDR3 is CSVGLNTEAFF. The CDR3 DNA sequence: TGCAGCGTTGGGTTGAACACTGAAGCTTTCTTT.

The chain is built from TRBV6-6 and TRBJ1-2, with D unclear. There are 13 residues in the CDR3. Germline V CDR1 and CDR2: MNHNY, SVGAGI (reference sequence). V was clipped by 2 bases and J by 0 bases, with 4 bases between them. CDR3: CASSYGPNYGYTF. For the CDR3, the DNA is TGTGCCAGCAGTTACGGGCCTAACTATGGCTACACCTTC.

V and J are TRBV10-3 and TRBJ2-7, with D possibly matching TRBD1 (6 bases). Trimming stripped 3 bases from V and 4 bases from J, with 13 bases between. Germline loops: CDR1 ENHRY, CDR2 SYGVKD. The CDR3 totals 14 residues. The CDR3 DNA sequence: TGTGCCATCAGTGATTGGACAGAAAGTTACGAGCAGTACTTC. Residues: CAISDWTESYEQYF.

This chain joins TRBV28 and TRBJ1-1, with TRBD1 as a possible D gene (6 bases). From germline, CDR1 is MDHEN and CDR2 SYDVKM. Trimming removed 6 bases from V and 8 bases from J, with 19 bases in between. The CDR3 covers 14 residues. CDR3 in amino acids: CASSPGGASTEAFF. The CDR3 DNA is TGTGCCAGCAGCCCGGGGGGGGCCTCCACCGAAGCTTTCTTT.

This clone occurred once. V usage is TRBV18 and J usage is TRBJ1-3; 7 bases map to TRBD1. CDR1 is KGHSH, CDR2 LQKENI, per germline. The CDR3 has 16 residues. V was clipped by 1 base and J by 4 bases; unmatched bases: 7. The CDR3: CASSPRQGLEGNTIYF. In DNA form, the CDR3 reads TGTGCCAGCTCACCACGACAGGGTTTGGAAGGAAACACCATATATTTT.

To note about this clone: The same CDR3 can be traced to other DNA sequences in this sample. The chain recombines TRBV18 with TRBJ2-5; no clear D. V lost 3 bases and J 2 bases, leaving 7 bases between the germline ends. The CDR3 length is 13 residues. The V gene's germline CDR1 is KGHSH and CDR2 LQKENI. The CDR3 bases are TGTGCCAGCTCACCTATAAATCAAGAGACCCAGTACTTC. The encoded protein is CASSPINQETQYF.

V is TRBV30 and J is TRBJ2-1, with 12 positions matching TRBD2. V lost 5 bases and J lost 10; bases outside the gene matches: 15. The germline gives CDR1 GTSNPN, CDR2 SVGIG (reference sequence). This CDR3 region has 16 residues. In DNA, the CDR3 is TGTGCCTGGGACCCGGCCCCTAGCGGGAGGGCCAACGAGCAGTTCTTC. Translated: CAWDPAPSGRANEQFF. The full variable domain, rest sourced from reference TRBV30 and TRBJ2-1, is SQTIHQWPATLVQPVGSPLSLECTVEGTSNPNLYWYRQAAGRGLQLLFYSVGIGQISSEVPQNLSASRPQDRQFILSSKKLLLSDSGFYLCAWDPAPSGRANEQFFGPGTRLTVL.

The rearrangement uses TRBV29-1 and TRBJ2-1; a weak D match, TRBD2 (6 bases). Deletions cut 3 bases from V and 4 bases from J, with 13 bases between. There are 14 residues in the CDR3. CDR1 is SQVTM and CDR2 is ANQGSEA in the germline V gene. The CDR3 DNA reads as TGCAGCGTTGAGAAGGGACTTTGGTACAATGAGCAGTTCTTC. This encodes CSVEKGLWYNEQFF.

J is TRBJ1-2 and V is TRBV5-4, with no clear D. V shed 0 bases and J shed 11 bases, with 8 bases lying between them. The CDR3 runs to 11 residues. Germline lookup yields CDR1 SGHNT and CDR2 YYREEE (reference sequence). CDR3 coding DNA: TGTGCCAGCAGCTTGGAGGGCGAATACACCTTC. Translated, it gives CASSLEGEYTF.

The CDR3 DNA sequence: TGTGCCATCAAGGAGGGTTTGGCCACTGAAGCTTTCTTT. This gives the protein CAIKEGLATEAFF. The chain couples TRBV10-3 to TRBJ1-1; D unresolved. The CDR3 contains 13 residues. The germline V and J ends were trimmed by 7 bases and 4 bases, with 13 bases remaining between them. Germline CDR1 ENHRY, CDR2 SYGVKD.

This chain's CDR3 is CASRLLLSYEQYF. CDR3 bases: TGTGCCAGTCGACTCCTACTTTCCTACGAGCAGTACTTC. The genes are TRBV11-3 and TRBJ2-7; the D is unclear. This CDR3 has 13 residues. The germline V and J ends were trimmed by 9 bases and 1 base, with 13 bases remaining between them. From germline, CDR1 is SGHNT and CDR2 YENEEA.

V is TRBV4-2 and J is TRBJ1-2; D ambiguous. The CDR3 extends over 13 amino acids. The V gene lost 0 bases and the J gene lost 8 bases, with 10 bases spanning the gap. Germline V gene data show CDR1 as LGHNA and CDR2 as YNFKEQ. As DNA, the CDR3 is TGTGCCAGCAGCCAAGAACCTACCGGGGGCTACACCTTC. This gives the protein CASSQEPTGGYTF.

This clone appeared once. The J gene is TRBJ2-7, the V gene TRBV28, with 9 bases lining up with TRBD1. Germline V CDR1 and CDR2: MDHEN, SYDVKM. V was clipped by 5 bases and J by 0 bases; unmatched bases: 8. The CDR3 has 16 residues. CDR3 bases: TGTGCCAGCAGTCCTCTCCCGGGACAGGGCTCCTACGAGCAGTACTTC. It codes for CASSPLPGQGSYEQYF.

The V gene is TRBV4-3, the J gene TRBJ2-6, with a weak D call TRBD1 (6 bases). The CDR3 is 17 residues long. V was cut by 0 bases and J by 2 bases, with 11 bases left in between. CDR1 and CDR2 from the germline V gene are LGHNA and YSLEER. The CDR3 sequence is CASSQDESGAGANVLTF. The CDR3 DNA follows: TGCGCCAGCAGCCAAGATGAATCAGGGGCTGGGGCCAACGTCCTGACTTTC.

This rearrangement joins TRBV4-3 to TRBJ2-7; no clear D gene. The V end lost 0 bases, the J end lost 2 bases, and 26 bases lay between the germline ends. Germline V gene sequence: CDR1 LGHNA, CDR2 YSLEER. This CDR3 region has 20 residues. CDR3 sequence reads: CASSQDPPGSSPTGPYEQYF. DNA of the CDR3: TGCGCCAGCAGCCAAGATCCGCCAGGATCGTCCCCAACTGGGCCCTACGAGCAGTACTTC.

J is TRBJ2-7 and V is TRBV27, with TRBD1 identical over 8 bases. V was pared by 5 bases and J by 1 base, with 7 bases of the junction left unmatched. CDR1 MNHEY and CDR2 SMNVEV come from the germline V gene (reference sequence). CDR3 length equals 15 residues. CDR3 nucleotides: TGTGCCAGCAGTATGGTGACAGGGGCGTCCTACGAGCAGTACTTC. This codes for CASSMVTGASYEQYF.

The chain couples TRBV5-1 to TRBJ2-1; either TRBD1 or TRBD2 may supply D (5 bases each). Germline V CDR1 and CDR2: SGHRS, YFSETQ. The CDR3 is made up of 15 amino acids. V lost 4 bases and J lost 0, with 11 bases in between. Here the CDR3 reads CASSLGTTSYNEQFF. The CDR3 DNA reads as TGCGCCAGCAGCCTAGGGACCACCTCCTACAATGAGCAGTTCTTC. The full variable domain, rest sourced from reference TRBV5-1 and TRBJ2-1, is KAGVTQTPRYLIKTRGQQVTLSCSPISGHRSVSWYQQTPGQGLQFLFEYFSETQRNKGNFPGRFSGRQFSNSRSEMNVSTLELGDSALYLCASSLGTTSYNEQFFGPGTRLTVL.